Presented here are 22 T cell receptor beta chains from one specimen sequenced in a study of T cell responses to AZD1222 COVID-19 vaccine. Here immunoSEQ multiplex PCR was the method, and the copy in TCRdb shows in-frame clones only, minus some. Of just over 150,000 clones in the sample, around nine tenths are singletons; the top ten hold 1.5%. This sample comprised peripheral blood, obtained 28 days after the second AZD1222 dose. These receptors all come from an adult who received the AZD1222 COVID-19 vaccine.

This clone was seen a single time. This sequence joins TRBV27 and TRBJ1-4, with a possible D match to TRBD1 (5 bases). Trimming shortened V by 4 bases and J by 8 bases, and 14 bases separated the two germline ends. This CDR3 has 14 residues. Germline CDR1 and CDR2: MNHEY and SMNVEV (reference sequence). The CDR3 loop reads CASSSPGLGEKLFF. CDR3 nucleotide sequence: TGTGCCAGCAGTTCCCCGGGGCTCGGCGAAAAACTGTTTTTT. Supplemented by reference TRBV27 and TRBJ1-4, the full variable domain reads EAQVTQNPRYLITVTGKKLTVTCSQNMNHEYMSWYRQDPGLGLRQIYYSMNVEVTDKGDVPEGYKVSRKEKRNFPLILESPSPNQTSLYFCASSSPGLGEKLFFGSGTQLSVL.

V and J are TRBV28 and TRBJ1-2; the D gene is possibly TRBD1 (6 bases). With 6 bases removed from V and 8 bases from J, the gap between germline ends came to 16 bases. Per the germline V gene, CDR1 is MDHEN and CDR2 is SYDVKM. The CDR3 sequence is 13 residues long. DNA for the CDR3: TGTGCCAGCAGCTACTCAGGGGTACCCGGCTACACCTTC. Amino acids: CASSYSGVPGYTF.

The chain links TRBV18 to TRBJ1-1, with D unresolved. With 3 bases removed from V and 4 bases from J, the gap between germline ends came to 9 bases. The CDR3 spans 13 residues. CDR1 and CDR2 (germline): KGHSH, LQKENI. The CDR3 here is CASSPGGSTEAFF. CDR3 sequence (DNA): TGTGCCAGCTCACCCGGTGGGAGCACTGAAGCTTTCTTT.

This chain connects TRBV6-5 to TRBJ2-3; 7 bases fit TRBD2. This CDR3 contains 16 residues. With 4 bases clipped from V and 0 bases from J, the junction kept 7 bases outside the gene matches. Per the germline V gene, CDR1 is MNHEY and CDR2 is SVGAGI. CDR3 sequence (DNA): TGTGCCAGCAGTTCTCGAGCGGGGTATAGCACAGATACGCAGTATTTT. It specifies CASSSRAGYSTDTQYF.

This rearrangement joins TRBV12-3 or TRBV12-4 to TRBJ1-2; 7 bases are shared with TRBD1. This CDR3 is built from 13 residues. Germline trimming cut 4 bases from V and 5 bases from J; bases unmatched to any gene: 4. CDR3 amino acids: CASSSGTAYGYTF. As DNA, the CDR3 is TGTGCCAGCAGTTCGGGGACAGCATATGGCTACACCTTC.

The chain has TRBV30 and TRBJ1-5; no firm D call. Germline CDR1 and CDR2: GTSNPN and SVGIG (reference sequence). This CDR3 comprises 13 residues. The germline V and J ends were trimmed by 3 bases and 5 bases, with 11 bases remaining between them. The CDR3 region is CAWSHLGHQPQHF. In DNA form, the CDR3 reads TGTGCCTGGAGCCATTTGGGCCATCAGCCCCAGCATTTT.

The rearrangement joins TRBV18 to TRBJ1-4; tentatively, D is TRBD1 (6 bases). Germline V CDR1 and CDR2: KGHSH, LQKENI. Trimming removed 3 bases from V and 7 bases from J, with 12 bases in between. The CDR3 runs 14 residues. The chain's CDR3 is CASSPSPGAEKLFF. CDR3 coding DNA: TGTGCCAGCTCACCCAGTCCAGGGGCTGAAAAACTGTTTTTT.

CDR3 sequence reads: CASRAWGAVGEKLFF. The CDR3 DNA is TGTGCCAGCAGGGCGTGGGGGGCGGTGGGAGAAAAACTGTTTTTT. The chain is built from TRBV28 and TRBJ1-4, with D perhaps TRBD1 (6 bases). Per the germline V gene, CDR1 is MDHEN and CDR2 is SYDVKM. V lost 6 bases to trimming and J lost 8 bases, with 19 bases between them. The CDR3 has 15 amino acids. The variable domain in full, with the rest retrieved from reference TRBV28 and TRBJ1-4, is DVKVTQSSRYLVKRTGEKVFLECVQDMDHENMFWYRQDPGLGLRLIYFSYDVKMKEKGDIPEGYSVSREKKERFSLILESASTNQTSMYLCASRAWGAVGEKLFFGSGTQLSVL.

The CDR3 protein is CASIPRGRGTGELFF. As DNA, the CDR3 is TGTGCCAGTATTCCCAGGGGGCGCGGCACCGGGGAGCTGTTTTTT. V gene TRBV19 combines with J gene TRBJ2-2, with 8 bases fitting TRBD1. The CDR3 loop spans 15 amino acids. V was pared by 7 bases and J by 4 bases, with 8 bases of the junction left unmatched. The germline V gene encodes CDR1 LNHDA and CDR2 SQIVND (reference sequence).

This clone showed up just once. Written as DNA, the CDR3 is TGCGCCAGCAGACGGACCGGGGGGAACGTAAACACCATATATTTT. It encodes CASRRTGGNVNTIYF. The chain combines TRBV5-1 with TRBJ1-3, with a tentative D call TRBD1 (5 bases). V lost 5 bases and J lost 6, with 18 bases in between. Looked up from germline, CDR1 is SGHRS and CDR2 is YFSETQ. The CDR3 consists of 15 residues.

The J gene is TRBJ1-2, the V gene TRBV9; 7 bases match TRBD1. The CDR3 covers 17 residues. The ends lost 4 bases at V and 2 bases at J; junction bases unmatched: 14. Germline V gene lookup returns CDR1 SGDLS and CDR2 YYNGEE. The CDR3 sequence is CASSQSGGDRENYGYTF. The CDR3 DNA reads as TGTGCCAGCAGCCAAAGCGGGGGCGACAGGGAGAACTATGGCTACACCTTC.

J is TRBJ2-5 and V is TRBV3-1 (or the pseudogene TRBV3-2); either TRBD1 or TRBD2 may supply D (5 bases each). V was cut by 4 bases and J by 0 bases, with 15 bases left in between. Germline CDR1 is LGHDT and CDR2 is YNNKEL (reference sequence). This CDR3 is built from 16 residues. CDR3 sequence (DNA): TGTGCCAGCAGCCCGCTACTCGGGACCAACCAAGAGACCCAGTACTTC. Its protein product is CASSPLLGTNQETQYF.

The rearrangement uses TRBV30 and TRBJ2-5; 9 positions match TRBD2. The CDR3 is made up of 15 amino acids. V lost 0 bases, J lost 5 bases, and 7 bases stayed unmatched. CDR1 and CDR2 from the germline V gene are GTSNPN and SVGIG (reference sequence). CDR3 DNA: TGTGCCTGGAGTGTTTCAGCGGGGGGAGCCGAGACCCAGTACTTC. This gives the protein CAWSVSAGGAETQYF.

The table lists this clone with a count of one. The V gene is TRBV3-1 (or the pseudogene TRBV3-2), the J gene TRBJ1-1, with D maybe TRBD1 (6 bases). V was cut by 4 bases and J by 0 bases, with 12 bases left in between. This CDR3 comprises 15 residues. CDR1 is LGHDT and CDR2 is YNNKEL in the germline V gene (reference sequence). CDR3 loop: CASSPLDRMNTEAFF. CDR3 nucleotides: TGTGCCAGCAGCCCACTGGACAGAATGAACACTGAAGCTTTCTTT.

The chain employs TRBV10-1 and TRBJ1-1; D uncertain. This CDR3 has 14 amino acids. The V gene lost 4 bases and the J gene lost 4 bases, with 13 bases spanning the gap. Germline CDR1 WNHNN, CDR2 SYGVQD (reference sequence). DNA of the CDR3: TGCGCCAGCAGTGGGGCTACTCTGAGCACTGAAGCTTTCTTT. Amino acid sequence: CASSGATLSTEAFF.

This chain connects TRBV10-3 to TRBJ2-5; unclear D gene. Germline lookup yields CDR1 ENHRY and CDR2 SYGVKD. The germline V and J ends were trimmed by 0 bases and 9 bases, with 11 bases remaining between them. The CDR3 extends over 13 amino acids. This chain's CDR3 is CAISESTASAQYF. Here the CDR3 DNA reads TGTGCCATCAGTGAGTCGACGGCTTCGGCCCAGTACTTC.

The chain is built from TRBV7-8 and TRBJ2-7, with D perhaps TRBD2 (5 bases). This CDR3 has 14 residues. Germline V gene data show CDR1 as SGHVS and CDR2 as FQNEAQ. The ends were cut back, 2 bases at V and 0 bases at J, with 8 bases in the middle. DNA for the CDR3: TGTGCCAGCAGCTTAAGCGGAAGCTCCTACGAGCAGTACTTC. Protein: CASSLSGSSYEQYF.

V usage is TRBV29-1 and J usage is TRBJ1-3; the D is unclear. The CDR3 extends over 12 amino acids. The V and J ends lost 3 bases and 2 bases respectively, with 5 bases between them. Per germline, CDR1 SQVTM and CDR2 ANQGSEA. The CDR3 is CSVDITGNTIYF. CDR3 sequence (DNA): TGCAGCGTTGACATCACTGGAAACACCATATATTTT. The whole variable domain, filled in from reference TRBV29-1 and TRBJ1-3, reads SAVISQKPSRDICQRGTSLTIQCQVDSQVTMMFWYRQQPGQSLTLIATANQGSEATYESGFVIDKFPISRPNLTFSTLTVSNMSPEDSSIYLCSVDITGNTIYFGEGSWLTVV.

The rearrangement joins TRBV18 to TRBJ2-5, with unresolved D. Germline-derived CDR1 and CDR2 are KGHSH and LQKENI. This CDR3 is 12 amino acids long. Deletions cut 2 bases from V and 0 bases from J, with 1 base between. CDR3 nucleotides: TGTGCCAGCTCACCATACCAAGAGACCCAGTACTTC. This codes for CASSPYQETQYF.

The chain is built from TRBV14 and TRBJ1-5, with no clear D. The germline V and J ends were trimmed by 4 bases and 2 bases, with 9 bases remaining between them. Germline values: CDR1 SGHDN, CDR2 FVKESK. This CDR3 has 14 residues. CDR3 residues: CASSPSGGNQPQHF. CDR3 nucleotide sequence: TGTGCCAGCAGCCCAAGCGGGGGCAATCAGCCCCAGCATTTT.

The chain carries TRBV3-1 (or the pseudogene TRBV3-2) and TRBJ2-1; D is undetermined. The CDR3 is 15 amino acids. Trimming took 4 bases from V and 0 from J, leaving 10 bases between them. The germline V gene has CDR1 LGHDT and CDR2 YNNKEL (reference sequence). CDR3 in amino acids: CASSLAYSSYNEQFF. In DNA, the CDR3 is TGTGCCAGCAGCCTTGCGTATAGCTCCTACAATGAGCAGTTCTTC.

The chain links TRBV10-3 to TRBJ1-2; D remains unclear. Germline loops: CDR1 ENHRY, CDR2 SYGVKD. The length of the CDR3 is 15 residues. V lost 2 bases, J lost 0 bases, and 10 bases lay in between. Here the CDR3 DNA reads TGTGCCATCAGTGAGCCCTTTGCAGCTAACTATGGCTACACCTTC. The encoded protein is CAISEPFAANYGYTF.